This TCR beta chain was sequenced for a study of regulatory T cells in long-lasting Graves disease. In regard to this clonotype: Given a much more abundant clone one base away, this may be a read error.

Time point in this sample: newly diagnosed GD, antithyroid drugs for less than 3 months. RNA from PBMCs was the source of the TCR library. Tubes containing EDTA received 8 to 9.5 milliliters of drawn peripheral blood. In building TCR beta libraries, iRepertoire HTBI primers were used together with Arm-PCR of CDR3 regions. TCRdb passed the multiplex PCR reads through MiXCR, listing each CDR3 protein once. The sample shows 350,000 to 500,000 distinct CDR3 sequences, around 15% of them seen only once. The same specimen was also included in a second study, on T cells in Graves' hyperthyroidism and ophthalmopathy. This second study says: Lactation, pregnancy, other autoimmune disease or uncontrolled infection excluded patients. The study based diagnoses on clinical symptoms, serum thyroxine and TRAb, thyroid ultrasound and orbital computed tomography.

The receptor was isolated from a woman younger than 30 with Graves disease. The sample consisted of peripheral blood mononuclear cells (PBMCs), taken at new diagnosis, from a patient treated with antithyroid drugs.

CDR3: CASSLDRARAYEQFF. CDR3 coding DNA: TGTGCCAGCAGCCTCGACAGGGCTAGAGCCTACGAGCAGTTCTTC. This chain links TRBV2 with TRBJ2-1; 7 bases are a match to TRBD1. The CDR3 covers 15 residues. V gave up 6 bases and J gave up 10 bases; unmatched junction bases: 15. Per germline, CDR1 SNHLY and CDR2 FYNNEI.